The 29 T cell receptor beta chains in this list originate from one sample, sequenced in a study of blood T cells in healthy people across ages. Primed by a sample-barcoded 5' primer and a J-beta primer mix, a second PCR proceeded for 7 to 11 cycles. In TCRdb, the 5' RACE reads were re-called with MiXCR into one record per CDR3 protein. The sample yields over 1,200,000 distinct CDR3 sequences, around 55% seen once. Material: blood. These receptors all come from a man aged 18 to 29 in good health.

The chain couples TRBV20-1 to TRBJ1-2; TRBD1 agrees at 8 bases. The CDR3 contains 15 residues. V shed 0 bases, J shed 6 bases, and the junction held 9 bases outside the gene matches. CDR1 DFQATT and CDR2 SNEGSKA come from the germline V gene (reference sequence). CDR3: CSARDFDRGKDGYTF. In nucleotides, the CDR3 is TGCAGTGCTAGAGATTTTGACAGGGGTAAGGATGGCTACACCTTC.

The rearrangement links TRBV27 to TRBJ2-1, with D possibly called TRBD1 or TRBD2 (5 bases each). The germline gives CDR1 MNHEY, CDR2 SMNVEV (reference sequence). This CDR3 spans 16 amino acids. Trimming shortened V by 3 bases and J by 4 bases, and 16 bases separated the two germline ends. CDR3 bases: TGTGCCAGCAGTTTGGTTCCGGGACGGATTTACAATGAGCAGTTCTTC. Amino acid sequence: CASSLVPGRIYNEQFF.

This clonotype was observed a handful of times. V usage is TRBV20-1 and J usage is TRBJ2-3; D is possibly TRBD2 (5 bases). The CDR3 runs 15 residues. The germline gives CDR1 DFQATT, CDR2 SNEGSKA (reference sequence). With 3 bases removed from V and 2 bases from J, the gap between germline ends came to 15 bases. The CDR3 nucleotides are TGCAGTGCTAGCGTGGGAGCGGAAGCCACAGATACGCAGTATTTT. This translates into CSASVGAEATDTQYF.

Only a few counts were recorded for this clonotype. The rearrangement links TRBV12-3 or TRBV12-4 to TRBJ1-2, with D possibly matching TRBD1 (5 bases). The CDR3 runs to 14 residues. Trimming took off 2 bases at V and 6 bases at J, with 13 bases between the two ends. CDR3: CASSLMGGGDGYTF. CDR3 bases: TGTGCCAGCAGTTTAATGGGGGGTGGGGATGGCTACACCTTC.

The chain couples TRBV3-1 to TRBJ2-1; 14 nucleotides align to TRBD2. The length of the CDR3 is 17 residues. V dropped 4 bases and J dropped 8; count of bases not matched to a gene: 10. The germline V gene encodes CDR1 LGHDT and CDR2 YNNKEL (reference sequence). The CDR3 is CASSPQTGTSGSYEQFF. CDR3 nucleotides: TGTGCCAGCAGCCCGCAAACCGGGACTAGCGGGAGTTATGAGCAGTTCTTC.

The rearrangement links TRBV10-3 to TRBJ2-5; 7 nucleotides match TRBD1. Germline trimming cut 9 bases from V and 0 bases from J; bases unmatched to any gene: 10. The germline CDR1 and CDR2 sequences are ENHRY and SYGVKD. This CDR3 is built from 15 residues. CDR3 nucleotide sequence: TGTGCCATAAGCCCGGGACAGAAGTACCAAGAGACCCAGTACTTC. This sequence encodes CAISPGQKYQETQYF.

The V gene is TRBV7-9, the J gene TRBJ1-2, with a possible D match to TRBD1 (5 bases). CDR3 length: 15 residues. With 5 bases removed from V and 6 bases from J, the gap between germline ends came to 19 bases. Germline-derived CDR1 and CDR2 are SEHNR and FQNEAQ (reference sequence). The CDR3 DNA reads TGTGCCAGCAGCCCCTCGGGGTCCGCGGGGGATGGCTACACCTTC. Translating gives CASSPSGSAGDGYTF. Drawing the rest from reference TRBV7-9 and TRBJ1-2, the complete variable domain is DTGVSQNPRHKITKRGQNVTFRCDPISEHNRLYWYRQTLGQGPEFLTYFQNEAQLEKSRLLSDRFSAERPKGSFSTLEIQRTEQGDSAMYLCASSPSGSAGDGYTFGSGTRLTVV.

This clonotype showed up just a few times. V gene TRBV9 combines with J gene TRBJ2-3; no clear D gene. CDR1 is SGDLS, CDR2 YYNGEE, per germline. V lost 2 bases and J lost 3, with 7 bases in between. CDR3 length: 13 residues. CDR3: CASSVSLTDTQYF. The CDR3 DNA reads as TGTGCCAGCAGCGTTAGTTTGACAGATACGCAGTATTTT.

The genes are TRBV24-1 and TRBJ2-3; 7 bases line up with TRBD1. Germline loops: CDR1 KGHDR, CDR2 SFDVKD. J was trimmed by 2 bases and V by 0 bases; bases with no gene match: 4. CDR3 size: 16 residues. CDR3 nucleotide sequence: TGTGCCACCAGTGATTTGACAGGGGCAGCCACAGATACGCAGTATTTT. Protein product: CATSDLTGAATDTQYF.

The gene calls are TRBV7-2 and TRBJ2-7; D tentatively fits TRBD1 or TRBD2 (5 bases each). The CDR3 covers 15 residues. Germline assignment: CDR1 SGHTA and CDR2 FQGNSA. Trimming removed 1 base at V and 6 bases at J, with 16 bases between. The CDR3 DNA reads TGTGCCAGCAGCTTAGGAAGGGGCCCACTAGTCGAGCAGTACTTC. It encodes CASSLGRGPLVEQYF.

CDR3 nucleotide sequence: TGTGCCAGCAGTCGGAACCCTAGCGATGAGCAGTACTTC. This translates into CASSRNPSDEQYF. The V gene is TRBV6-5, the J gene TRBJ2-7; D possibly corresponds to TRBD2 (6 bases). Germline V gene lookup returns CDR1 MNHEY and CDR2 SVGAGI. The length of the CDR3 is 13 residues. Trimming left V 5 bases short and J 7 bases short, with 15 bases between.

This clonotype has a single count. This chain connects TRBV28 to TRBJ2-1; a possible D gene is TRBD2 (5 bases). The CDR3 runs to 16 residues. Germline values: CDR1 MDHEN, CDR2 SYDVKM. V was pared by 0 bases and J by 0 bases, with 9 bases between. Here the CDR3 DNA reads TGTGCCAGCAGTTTATGGAGCGGCCGCTCCTACAATGAGCAGTTCTTC. Its protein is CASSLWSGRSYNEQFF.

The chain couples TRBV20-1 to TRBJ1-5; 9 bases map to TRBD1. V was clipped by 6 bases and J by 4 bases; unmatched bases: 7. Per germline, CDR1 DFQATT and CDR2 SNEGSKA (reference sequence). The CDR3 is 14 residues long. The chain's CDR3 is CSATQGADNQPQHF. Written as DNA, the CDR3 is TGCAGTGCCACACAGGGGGCGGATAATCAGCCCCAGCATTTT.

The V gene is TRBV18, the J gene TRBJ2-7; D not certain. V lost 3 bases, J lost 4 bases, and 16 bases lay in between. From germline, CDR1 is KGHSH and CDR2 LQKENI. This CDR3 has 15 amino acids. CDR3 region: CASSPQTSPGYEQYF. DNA of the CDR3: TGTGCCAGCTCACCTCAGACATCGCCCGGGTACGAGCAGTACTTC.

This clonotype was found a few times. This chain joins TRBV29-1 and TRBJ1-1; 7 bases line up with TRBD1. V was clipped by 3 bases and J by 1 base; unmatched bases: 2. Per the germline V gene, CDR1 is SQVTM and CDR2 is ANQGSEA. The length of the CDR3 is 13 residues. The CDR3 here is CSVETGQNTEAFF. The CDR3, as DNA: TGCAGCGTTGAGACAGGGCAGAACACTGAAGCTTTCTTT. The whole variable domain, filled in from reference TRBV29-1 and TRBJ1-1, reads SAVISQKPSRDICQRGTSLTIQCQVDSQVTMMFWYRQQPGQSLTLIATANQGSEATYESGFVIDKFPISRPNLTFSTLTVSNMSPEDSSIYLCSVETGQNTEAFFGQGTRLTVV.

This chain uses TRBV20-1 with TRBJ2-1; D is undetermined. There are 14 residues in the CDR3. Germline V gives CDR1 DFQATT, CDR2 SNEGSKA (reference sequence). CDR3 DNA sequence: TGCTCTGACTCGGCGGAGCCGATCTGCAATGAGCAGTTCTTC. This translates into CSDSAEPICNEQFF.

The chain links TRBV20-1 to TRBJ2-1; 7 bases match TRBD1. Germline V gene lookup returns CDR1 DFQATT and CDR2 SNEGSKA (reference sequence). J was trimmed by 6 bases and V by 3 bases; bases with no gene match: 11. The CDR3 loop spans 15 amino acids. The CDR3 reads CSASGRQGSVNEQFF. The CDR3 DNA reads TGCAGTGCTAGTGGTAGACAGGGATCGGTCAATGAGCAGTTCTTC.

The table lists this clonotype with a few counts. The V call is TRBV28, the J call TRBJ2-7; D gene uncertain. Between the trimmed V and J ends, which lost 1 base and 5 bases, there was a span of 6 bases. The CDR3 runs 12 residues. In germline, CDR1 is MDHEN, CDR2 SYDVKM. In DNA form, the CDR3 reads TGTGCCAGCAGTTTATTGGACCACGAGCAGTACTTC. Its translation: CASSLLDHEQYF.

This chain uses TRBV6-6 with TRBJ1-1; D is possibly TRBD1 (6 bases). The CDR3 covers 16 residues. Germline V CDR1 and CDR2: MNHNY, SVGAGI (reference sequence). Trimming removed 5 bases from V and 3 bases from J, with 19 bases in between. CDR3 sequence (DNA): TGTGCCAGCAGTCTCAGGGGATCCCGGCCCGACACTGAAGCTTTCTTT. It translates to CASSLRGSRPDTEAFF.

The chain carries TRBV6-6 and TRBJ1-1; D is unclear. V was shortened by 8 bases and J by 7 bases, with 11 bases between the two germline ends. The CDR3 is 11 residues long. The germline CDR1 and CDR2 sequences are MNHNY and SVGAGI (reference sequence). CDR3 residues: CASGEGDEAFF. Here the CDR3 DNA reads TGTGCCAGCGGGGAAGGTGATGAAGCTTTCTTT.

The chain is built from TRBV4-3 and TRBJ1-2, with D unresolved. Germline loops: CDR1 LGHNA, CDR2 YSLEER. V was clipped by 4 bases and J by 4 bases, with 13 bases between them. This CDR3 comprises 14 residues. Here the CDR3 DNA reads TGCGCCAGCAGCCGTCAAGATTCCCGCTATGGCTACACCTTC. Amino acids: CASSRQDSRYGYTF.

This chain links TRBV19 with TRBJ1-6, with D unclear. CDR1 is LNHDA, CDR2 SQIVND, per germline (reference sequence). The CDR3 spans 17 residues. V dropped 4 bases and J dropped 2 bases, with 15 bases sitting between them. CDR3 bases: TGTGCCAGTAGTAGAGGGAAAATCGAAGCCTATAATTCACCCCTCCACTTT. This encodes CASSRGKIEAYNSPLHF.

This clonotype was observed a handful of times. This sequence joins TRBV6-5 and TRBJ1-4; D call uncertain. The V gene lost 6 bases and the J gene lost 8 bases, with 10 bases spanning the gap. The CDR3 has 12 residues. Germline V gene lookup returns CDR1 MNHEY and CDR2 SVGAGI. This chain's CDR3 is CASSSREEKLFF. The DNA for the CDR3 is TGTGCCAGCAGCTCCCGGGAGGAAAAACTGTTTTTT.

The CDR3 sequence is CSARDKVLVGEQYF. In nucleotides, the CDR3 is TGCAGTGCTAGAGATAAGGTTTTAGTCGGCGAGCAGTACTTC. The chain joins TRBV20-1 to TRBJ2-5; no reliable D call. The end of the DNA fits TRBJ2-7 better, so the J call may be wrong. Germline CDR1 is DFQATT and CDR2 is SNEGSKA (reference sequence). This CDR3 spans 14 amino acids.

The genes are TRBV5-5 and TRBJ2-1, with D maybe TRBD1 (6 bases). Germline CDR1 is SGHKS and CDR2 is YYEKEE (reference sequence). This CDR3 comprises 15 residues. The V gene lost 2 bases and the J gene lost 2 bases, with 11 bases spanning the gap. In DNA, the CDR3 is TGTGCCAGCAGCTTAAAACAGGGTACCTACAATGAGCAGTTCTTC. Its translation is CASSLKQGTYNEQFF.

V is TRBV5-1 and J is TRBJ1-4, with D unresolved. Trimming pared 4 bases from V and 5 bases from J, leaving 12 bases between. Germline assignment: CDR1 SGHRS and CDR2 YFSETQ. The CDR3 loop spans 14 amino acids. For the CDR3, the DNA is TGCGCCAGCAGCCCTAGAGTACGGAATGAAAAACTGTTTTTT. This gives the protein CASSPRVRNEKLFF.

This clonotype has only a few counts. CDR3 residues: CASSSTGTGGYGNTIYF. The CDR3 bases are TGTGCCAGCAGTTCCACCGGGACAGGGGGTTATGGAAACACCATATATTTT. V and J are TRBV27 and TRBJ1-3, with 11 bases fitting TRBD1. The CDR3 contains 17 residues. V lost 4 bases, J lost 3 bases, and 8 bases stayed unmatched. Germline CDR1 is MNHEY and CDR2 is SMNVEV (reference sequence).

The chain is built from TRBV12-3 or TRBV12-4 and TRBJ2-7; the D gene is possibly TRBD1 (6 bases). The CDR3 runs to 14 residues. Trimming shortened V by 6 bases and J by 5 bases, and 17 bases separated the two germline ends. CDR3 in DNA: TGTGCCAGCAGACCAACAGGGTTCGGGAACGAGCAGTACTTC. Protein product: CASRPTGFGNEQYF.

The chain has TRBV7-9 and TRBJ1-2; maybe TRBD1 (5 bases). The CDR3 covers 14 residues. Germline V CDR1 and CDR2: SEHNR, FQNEAQ (reference sequence). V dropped 8 bases and J dropped 7 bases, with 20 bases sitting between them. In nucleotides, the CDR3 is TGTGCCAGCGCCCTAAGGACACCCCTCCTTGGCTACACCTTC. It is translated as CASALRTPLLGYTF.